A single TCR beta chain is shown here with its context. The target antigen is unknown. These data belong to a study of CD8+ T cells in alopecia areata. Whole-study context: Treated patients were given 5 to 10 mg oral tofacitinib twice daily.

The CDR3 extends over 16 amino acids. The V gene's germline CDR1 is MGHRA and CDR2 YSYEKL. With 5 bases removed from V and 1 base from J, the gap between germline ends came to 15 bases. Broader study findings: In lesional scalp, particularly from alopecia totalis/universalis, clonality was higher than in normal scalp.

Treatment described: oral pan-JAK inhibitor, 5-10 mg twice daily. Sequencing templates came from extracted RNA that was reverse transcribed into cDNA. Assay: immunoSEQ multiplex PCR; the TCRdb copy retains only in-frame clones and omits some. The data show about 110,000 clones, roughly 56% seen once. The chain joins TRBV4-1 to TRBJ1-5; weak D call: TRBD1 (5 bases). This clonotype was sampled from a human donor with alopecia areata. Material: CD4+ T cells sorted from blood, obtained at week 24, from a patient treated with tofacitinib. CDR3 amino acids: CASSSDAGKSNQPQHF. For the CDR3, the DNA is TGCGCCAGCAGCTCTGATGCAGGGAAGAGCAATCAGCCCCAGCATTTT.